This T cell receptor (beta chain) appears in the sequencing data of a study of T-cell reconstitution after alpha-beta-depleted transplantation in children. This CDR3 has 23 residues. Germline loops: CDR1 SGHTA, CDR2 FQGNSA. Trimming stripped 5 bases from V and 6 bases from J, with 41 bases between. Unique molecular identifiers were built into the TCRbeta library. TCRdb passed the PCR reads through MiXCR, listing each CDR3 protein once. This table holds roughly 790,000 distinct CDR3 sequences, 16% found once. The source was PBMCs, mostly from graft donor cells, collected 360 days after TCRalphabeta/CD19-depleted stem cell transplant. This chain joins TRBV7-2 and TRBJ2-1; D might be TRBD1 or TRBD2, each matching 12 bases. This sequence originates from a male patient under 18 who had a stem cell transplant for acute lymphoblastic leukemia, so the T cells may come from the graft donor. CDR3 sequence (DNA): TGTGCCAGCAGCAGTCGGGACAGGGGGCTTAGACTAGCGGGAGTTTTTCGGGCCAATGAGCAGTTCTTC. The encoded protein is CASSSRDRGLRLAGVFRANEQFF.